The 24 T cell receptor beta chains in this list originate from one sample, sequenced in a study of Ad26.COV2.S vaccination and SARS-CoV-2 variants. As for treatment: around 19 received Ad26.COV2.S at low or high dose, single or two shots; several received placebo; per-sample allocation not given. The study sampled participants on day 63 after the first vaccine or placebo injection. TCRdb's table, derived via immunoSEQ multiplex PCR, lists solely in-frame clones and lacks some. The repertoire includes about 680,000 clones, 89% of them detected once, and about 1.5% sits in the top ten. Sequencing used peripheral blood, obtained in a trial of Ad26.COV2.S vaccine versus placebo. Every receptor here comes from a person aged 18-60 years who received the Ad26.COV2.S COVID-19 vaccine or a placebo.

The CDR3 bases are TGTGCCAGCAGCCAGAACCGGGGGGGGCTGGAGACCCAGTACTTC. This sequence encodes CASSQNRGGLETQYF. J is TRBJ2-5 and V is TRBV3-1 (or the pseudogene TRBV3-2); 8 nucleotides line up with TRBD2. The CDR3 sequence is 15 residues long. Trimming at V came to 3 bases and at J to 5 bases, leaving 8 bases not matched to a gene. The germline gives CDR1 LGHDT, CDR2 YNNKEL (reference sequence).

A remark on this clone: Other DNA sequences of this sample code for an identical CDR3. The CDR3 loop reads CASSQAVYEQYF. The DNA for the CDR3 is TGTGCCAGCAGCCAGGCTGTCTACGAGCAGTACTTC. The rearrangement uses TRBV3-1 (or the pseudogene TRBV3-2) and TRBJ2-7; D remains unclear. The V gene lost 3 bases and the J gene lost 3 bases, with 6 bases spanning the gap. The CDR3 covers 12 residues. Germline V gene lookup returns CDR1 LGHDT and CDR2 YNNKEL (reference sequence).

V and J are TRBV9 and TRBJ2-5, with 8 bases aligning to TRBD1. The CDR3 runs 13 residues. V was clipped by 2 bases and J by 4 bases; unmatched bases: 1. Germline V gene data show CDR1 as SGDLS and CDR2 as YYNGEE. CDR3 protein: CASSVDRGETQYF. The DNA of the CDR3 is TGTGCCAGCAGCGTTGACAGGGGAGAGACCCAGTACTTC.

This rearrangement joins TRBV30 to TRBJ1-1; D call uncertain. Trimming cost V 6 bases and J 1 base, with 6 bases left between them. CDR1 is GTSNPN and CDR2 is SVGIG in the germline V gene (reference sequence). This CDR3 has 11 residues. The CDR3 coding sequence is TGTGCCTGCCGGGGGAACACTGAAGCTTTCTTT. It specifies CACRGNTEAFF.

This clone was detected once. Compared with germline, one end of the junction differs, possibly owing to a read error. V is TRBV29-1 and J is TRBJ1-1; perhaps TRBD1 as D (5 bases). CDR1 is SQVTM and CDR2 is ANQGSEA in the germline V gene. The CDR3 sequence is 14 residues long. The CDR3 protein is CSAEKSGSATEAFF. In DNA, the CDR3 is TGCAGCGCTGAAAAGTCAGGGTCTGCCACTGAAGCTTTCTTT. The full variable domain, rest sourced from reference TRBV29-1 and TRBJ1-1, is SAVISQKPSRDICQRGTSLTIQCQVDSQVTMMFWYRQQPGQSLTLIATANQGSEATYESGFVIDKFPISRPNLTFSTLTVSNMSPEDSSIYLCSAEKSGSATEAFFGQGTRLTVV.

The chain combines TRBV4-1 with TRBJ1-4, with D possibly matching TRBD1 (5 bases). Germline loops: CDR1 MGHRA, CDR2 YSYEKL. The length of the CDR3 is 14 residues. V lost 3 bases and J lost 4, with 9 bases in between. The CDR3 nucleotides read TGCGCCAGCAGCCAGCGGGGGAGTAATGAAAAACTGTTTTTT. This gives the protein CASSQRGSNEKLFF.

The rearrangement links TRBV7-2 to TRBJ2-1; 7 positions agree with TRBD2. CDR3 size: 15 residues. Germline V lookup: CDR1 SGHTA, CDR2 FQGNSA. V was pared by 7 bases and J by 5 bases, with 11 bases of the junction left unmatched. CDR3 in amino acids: CASTRGGRRDNEQFF. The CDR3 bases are TGTGCCAGCACCCGTGGCGGGAGACGCGACAATGAGCAGTTCTTC.

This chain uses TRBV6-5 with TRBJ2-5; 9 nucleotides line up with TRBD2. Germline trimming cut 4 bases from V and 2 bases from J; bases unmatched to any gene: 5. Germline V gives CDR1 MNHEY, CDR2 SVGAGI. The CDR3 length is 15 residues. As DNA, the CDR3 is TGTGCCAGCAGTTGGGGGACTAGCCGACAAGAGACCCAGTACTTC. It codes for CASSWGTSRQETQYF.

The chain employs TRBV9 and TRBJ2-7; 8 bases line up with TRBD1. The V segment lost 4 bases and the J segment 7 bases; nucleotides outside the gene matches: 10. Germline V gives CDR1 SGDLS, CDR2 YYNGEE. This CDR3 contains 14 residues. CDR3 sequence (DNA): TGTGCCAGCAGCTCATCGACAGGGGCACAAGAGCAGTACTTC. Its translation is CASSSSTGAQEQYF. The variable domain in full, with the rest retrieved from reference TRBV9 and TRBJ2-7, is DSGVTQTPKHLITATGQRVTLRCSPRSGDLSVYWYQQSLDQGLQFLIQYYNGEERAKGNILERFSAQQFPDLHSELNLSSLELGDSALYFCASSSSTGAQEQYFGPGTRLTVT.

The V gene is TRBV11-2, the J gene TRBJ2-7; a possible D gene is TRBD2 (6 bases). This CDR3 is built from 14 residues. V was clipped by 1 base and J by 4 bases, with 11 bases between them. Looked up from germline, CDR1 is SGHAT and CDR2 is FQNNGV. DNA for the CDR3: TGTGCCAGCAGCTTAGCGCGGGGACCTTACGAGCAGTACTTC. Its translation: CASSLARGPYEQYF. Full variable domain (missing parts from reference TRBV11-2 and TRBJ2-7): EAGVAQSPRYKIIEKRQSVAFWCNPISGHATLYWYQQILGQGPKLLIQFQNNGVVDDSQLPKDRFSAERLKGVDSTLKIQPAKLEDSAVYLCASSLARGPYEQYFGPGTRLTVT.

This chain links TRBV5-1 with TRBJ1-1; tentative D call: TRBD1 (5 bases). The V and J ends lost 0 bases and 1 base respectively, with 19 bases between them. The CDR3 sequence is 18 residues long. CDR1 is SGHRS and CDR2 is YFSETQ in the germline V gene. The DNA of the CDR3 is TGCGCCAGCAGCTTGGGACCCGGGGGGGTGACTAGGAACACTGAAGCTTTCTTT. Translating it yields CASSLGPGGVTRNTEAFF.

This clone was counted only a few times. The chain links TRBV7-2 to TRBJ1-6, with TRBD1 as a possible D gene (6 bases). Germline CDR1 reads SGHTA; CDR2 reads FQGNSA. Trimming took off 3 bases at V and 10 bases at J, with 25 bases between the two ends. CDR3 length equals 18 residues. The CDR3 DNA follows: TGTGCCAGCAGCTTTAGCGCCGGGGTCGGGGGGCGCGGATCACCCCTCCACTTT. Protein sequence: CASSFSAGVGGRGSPLHF.

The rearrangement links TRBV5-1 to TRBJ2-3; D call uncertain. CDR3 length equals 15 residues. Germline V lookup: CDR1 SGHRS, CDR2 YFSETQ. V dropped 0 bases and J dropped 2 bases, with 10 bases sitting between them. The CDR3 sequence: CASSLGQRYTDTQYF. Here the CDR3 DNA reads TGCGCCAGCAGCTTGGGGCAGAGATACACAGATACGCAGTATTTT.

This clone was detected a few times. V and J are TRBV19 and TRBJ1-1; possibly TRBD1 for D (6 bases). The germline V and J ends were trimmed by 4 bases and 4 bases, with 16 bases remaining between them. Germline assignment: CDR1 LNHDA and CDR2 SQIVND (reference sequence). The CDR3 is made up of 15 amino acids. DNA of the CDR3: TGTGCCAGTAGTAACCAACAGGGTTTCGGCACTGAAGCTTTCTTT. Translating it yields CASSNQQGFGTEAFF.

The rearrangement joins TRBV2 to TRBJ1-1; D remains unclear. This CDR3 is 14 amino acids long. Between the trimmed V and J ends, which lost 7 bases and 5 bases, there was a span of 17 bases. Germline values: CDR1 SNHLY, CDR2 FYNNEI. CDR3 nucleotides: TGTGCCAGCATTAAGGACGGCGGTGGGACTGAAGCTTTCTTT. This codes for CASIKDGGGTEAFF.

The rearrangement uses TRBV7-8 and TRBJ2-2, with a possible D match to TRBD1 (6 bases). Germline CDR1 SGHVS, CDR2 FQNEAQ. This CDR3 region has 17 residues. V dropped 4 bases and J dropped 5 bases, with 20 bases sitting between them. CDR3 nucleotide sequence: TGTGCCAGCAGCTACAGGGCTGGGGGAGTAGGGACCGGGGAGCTGTTTTTT. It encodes CASSYRAGGVGTGELFF.

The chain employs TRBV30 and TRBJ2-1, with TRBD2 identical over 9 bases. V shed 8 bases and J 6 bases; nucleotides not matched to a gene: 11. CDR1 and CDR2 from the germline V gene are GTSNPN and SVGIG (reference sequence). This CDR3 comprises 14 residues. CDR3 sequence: CAHSRRGGFNEQFF. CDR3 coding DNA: TGTGCCCATTCCCGGCGGGGGGGTTTCAATGAGCAGTTCTTC. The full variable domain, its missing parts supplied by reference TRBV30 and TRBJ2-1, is SQTIHQWPATLVQPVGSPLSLECTVEGTSNPNLYWYRQAAGRGLQLLFYSVGIGQISSEVPQNLSASRPQDRQFILSSKKLLLSDSGFYLCAHSRRGGFNEQFFGPGTRLTVL.

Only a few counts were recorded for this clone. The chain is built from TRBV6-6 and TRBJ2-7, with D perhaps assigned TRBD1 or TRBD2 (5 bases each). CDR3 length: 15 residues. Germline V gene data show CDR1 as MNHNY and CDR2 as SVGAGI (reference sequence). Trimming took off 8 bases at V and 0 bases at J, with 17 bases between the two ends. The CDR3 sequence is CASSNRNGASYEQYF. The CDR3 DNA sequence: TGTGCCAGCTCCAACCGTAACGGGGCCTCCTACGAGCAGTACTTC.

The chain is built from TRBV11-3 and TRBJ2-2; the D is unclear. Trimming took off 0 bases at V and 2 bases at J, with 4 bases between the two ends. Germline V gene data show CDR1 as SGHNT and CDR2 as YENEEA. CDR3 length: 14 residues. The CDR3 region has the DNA TGTGCCAGCAGCTTAGACCTTAACACCGGGGAGCTGTTTTTT. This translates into CASSLDLNTGELFF.

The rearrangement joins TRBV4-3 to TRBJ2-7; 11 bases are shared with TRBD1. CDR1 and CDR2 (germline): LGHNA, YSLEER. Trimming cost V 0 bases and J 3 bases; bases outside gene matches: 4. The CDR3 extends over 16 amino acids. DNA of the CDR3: TGCGCCAGCAGCCAAGATGCGGGGACAGGGGGCTACGAGCAGTACTTC. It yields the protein CASSQDAGTGGYEQYF.

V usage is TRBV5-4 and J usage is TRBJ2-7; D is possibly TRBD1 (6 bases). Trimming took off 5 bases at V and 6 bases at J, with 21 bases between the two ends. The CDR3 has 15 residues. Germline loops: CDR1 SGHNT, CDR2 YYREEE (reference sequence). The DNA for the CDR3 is TGTGCCAGCAGTCCACAGGGTCTTAGTATGCGCGAGCAGTACTTC. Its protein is CASSPQGLSMREQYF.

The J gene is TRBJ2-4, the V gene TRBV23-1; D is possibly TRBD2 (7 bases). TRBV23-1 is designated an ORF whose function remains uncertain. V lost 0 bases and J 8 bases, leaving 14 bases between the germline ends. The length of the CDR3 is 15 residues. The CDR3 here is CASSQSPQGRDIQYF. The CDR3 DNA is TGCGCCAGCAGTCAATCCCCCCAGGGGAGGGACATTCAGTACTTC.

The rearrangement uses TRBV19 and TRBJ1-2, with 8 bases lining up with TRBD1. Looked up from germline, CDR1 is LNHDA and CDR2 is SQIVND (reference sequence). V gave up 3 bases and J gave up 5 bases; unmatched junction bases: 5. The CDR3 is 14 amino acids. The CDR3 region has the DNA TGTGCCAGTAGTATGGACAGGGAGGCTTATGGCTACACCTTC. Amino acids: CASSMDREAYGYTF.

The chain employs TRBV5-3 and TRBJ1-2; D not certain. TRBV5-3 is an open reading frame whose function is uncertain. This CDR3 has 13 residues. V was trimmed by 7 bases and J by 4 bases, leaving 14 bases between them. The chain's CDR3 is CARWKGSAYGYTF. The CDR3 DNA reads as TGTGCCAGATGGAAGGGCTCGGCCTATGGCTACACCTTC.